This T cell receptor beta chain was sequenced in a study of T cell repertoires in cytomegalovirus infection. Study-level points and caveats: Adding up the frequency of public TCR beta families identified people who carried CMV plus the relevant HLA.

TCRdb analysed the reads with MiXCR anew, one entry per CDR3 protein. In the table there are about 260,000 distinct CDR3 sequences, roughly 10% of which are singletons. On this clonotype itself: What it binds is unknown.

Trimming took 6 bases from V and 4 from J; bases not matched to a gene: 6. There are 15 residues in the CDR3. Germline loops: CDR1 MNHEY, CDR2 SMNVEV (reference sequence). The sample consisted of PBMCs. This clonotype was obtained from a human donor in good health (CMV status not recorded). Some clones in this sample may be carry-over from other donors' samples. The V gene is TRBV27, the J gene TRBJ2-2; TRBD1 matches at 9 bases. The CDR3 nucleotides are TGTGCCAGCAGCCCACAGGGGGCGGTCACCGGGGAGCTGTTTTTT. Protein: CASSPQGAVTGELFF.